A single sample is the source of the 17 T cell receptor beta chains below, sequenced in a study of regulatory T cells in long-lasting Graves disease. The time point here: newly diagnosed GD, antithyroid drugs for less than 3 months. PBMC RNA served as the TCR library source. Relying on iRepertoire HTBI primers and Arm-PCR of CDR3 regions, the team built TCR beta libraries. MiXCR, run by TCRdb on the multiplex PCR reads, gives a single entry per CDR3 protein. The data show around 450,000 distinct CDR3 sequences, just under 15% seen once. The same specimen was also included in a second study, on T cells in Graves' hyperthyroidism and ophthalmopathy.

The sample in question was peripheral blood mononuclear cells (PBMCs), obtained at new diagnosis, from a patient treated with antithyroid drugs. These receptors originate from a woman in her thirties with Graves disease.

The chain combines TRBV5-1 with TRBJ2-2; 7 nucleotides line up with TRBD1. V was pared by 0 bases and J by 5 bases, with 7 bases of the junction left unmatched. The CDR3 runs 16 residues. Per the germline V gene, CDR1 is SGHRS and CDR2 is YFSETQ. CDR3 amino acids: CASSLAQGDTTGELFF. The DNA of the CDR3 is TGCGCCAGCAGCTTGGCTCAGGGGGATACTACCGGGGAGCTGTTTTTT. Full variable domain (rest looked up from reference TRBV5-1 and TRBJ2-2): KAGVTQTPRYLIKTRGQQVTLSCSPISGHRSVSWYQQTPGQGLQFLFEYFSETQRNKGNFPGRFSGRQFSNSRSEMNVSTLELGDSALYLCASSLAQGDTTGELFFGEGSRLTVL.

This clonotype showed up just a few times. V is TRBV9 and J is TRBJ2-3, with 10 bases matching TRBD2. V gave up 3 bases and J gave up 0 bases; unmatched junction bases: 4. Germline loops: CDR1 SGDLS, CDR2 YYNGEE. CDR3 length equals 16 residues. The CDR3 coding sequence is TGTGCCAGCAGCGCCAGGACTAGCGGAAGCACAGATACGCAGTATTTT. Protein sequence: CASSARTSGSTDTQYF.

On this clonotype: One end of the junction is discordant with germline, which a read error may explain. The CDR3 region is CAWSPRLSGKLF. The CDR3 DNA reads TGTGCCTGGAGTCCAAGGTTGTCCGGAAAACTCTTC. The chain is built from TRBV30 and TRBJ2-7; D ambiguous. The germline CDR1 and CDR2 sequences are GTSNPN and SVGIG (reference sequence). This CDR3 is built from 12 residues. Complete variable domain (other parts from reference TRBV30 and TRBJ2-7): SQTIHQWPATLVQPVGSPLSLECTVEGTSNPNLYWYRQAAGRGLQLLFYSVGIGQISSEVPQNLSASRPQDRQFILSSKKLLLSDSGFYLCAWSPRLSGKLFGPGTRLTVT.

This clonotype was seen a few times. This chain links TRBV20-1 with TRBJ2-1; 11 bases are a match to TRBD2. V lost 3 bases and J lost 3; bases outside the gene matches: 10. Germline V CDR1 and CDR2: DFQATT, SNEGSKA (reference sequence). The CDR3 is 17 amino acids. CDR3 nucleotide sequence: TGCAGTGCTAGGGGGGGGGGGACTAGCGGTCACTACAATGAGCAGTTCTTC. Protein sequence: CSARGGGTSGHYNEQFF.

This clonotype has ten or more counts. The chain combines TRBV6-1 with TRBJ2-1, with 13 bases identical to TRBD2. Germline trimming cut 2 bases from V and 6 bases from J; bases unmatched to any gene: 4. The CDR3 extends over 16 amino acids. Germline lookup yields CDR1 MNHNS and CDR2 SASEGT. The CDR3 DNA reads TGTGCCAGCAGTGAAATAAGACTAGCGGGAGGCAATGAGCAGTTCTTC. Translated, it gives CASSEIRLAGGNEQFF.

About this clonotype: This may come from a read error, since a much larger clone is one base off. V and J are TRBV5-1 and TRBJ2-7; 13 bases are a match to TRBD2. The ends lost 2 bases at V and 7 bases at J; junction bases unmatched: 24. In germline, CDR1 is SGHRS, CDR2 YFSETQ. This CDR3 region has 21 residues. CDR3 residues: CASSLSTSGRARPPSYNEQYF. The DNA for the CDR3 is TGCGCCAGCAGCTTATCTACTAGCGGGAGGGCCCGCCCACCCTCCTACAATGAGCAGTACTTC.

This clonotype was recorded at least ten times. This chain links TRBV10-2 with TRBJ1-2; TRBD1 matches 12 bases. Per germline, CDR1 WSHSY and CDR2 SAAADI. The J segment lost 6 bases and the V segment lost 7 bases, leaving 15 bases of the junction unmatched. This CDR3 spans 17 amino acids. CDR3 region: CASTRGVGTGGADGYTF. The CDR3 nucleotides are TGCGCCAGCACCCGAGGAGTGGGGACAGGGGGCGCGGATGGCTACACCTTC.

This clonotype was found many times. The chain employs TRBV7-9 and TRBJ2-5; TRBD2 aligns across 7 bases. Germline V gives CDR1 SEHNR, CDR2 FQNEAQ (reference sequence). The CDR3 contains 13 residues. V lost 8 bases to trimming and J lost 4 bases; unmatched junction nucleotides: 7. The CDR3 here is CASGGGSRETQYF. The DNA for the CDR3 is TGTGCCAGCGGCGGCGGGAGTAGAGAGACCCAGTACTTC.

This clonotype has ten or more counts. V and J are TRBV3-1 and TRBJ1-1, with D possibly TRBD1 on 5 matching bases. Deletions cut 3 bases from V and 9 bases from J, with 8 bases between. This CDR3 contains 11 residues. Germline CDR1 LGHDT, CDR2 YNNKEL (reference sequence). The CDR3: CASSHGAKAFF. For the CDR3, the DNA is TGTGCCAGCAGCCATGGGGCAAAAGCTTTCTTT.

This clonotype was detected many times. The gene calls are TRBV12-5 and TRBJ2-1; 9 bases are shared with TRBD1. This CDR3 has 12 residues. Losses at the gene ends were 7 bases for V and 10 bases for J; bases not matched to a gene: 5. Germline CDR1 LGHNT, CDR2 FRNRAP. CDR3 residues: CASAQGQGEQFF. The CDR3 nucleotides read TGTGCTAGTGCTCAGGGACAGGGAGAGCAGTTCTTC. Supplemented by reference TRBV12-5 and TRBJ2-1, the full variable domain reads DARVTQTPRHKVTEMGQEVTMRCQPILGHNTVFWYRQTMMQGLELLAYFRNRAPLDDSGMPKDRFSAEMPDATLATLKIQPSEPRDSAVYFCASAQGQGEQFFGPGTRLTVL.

This clonotype was recorded at least ten times. J is TRBJ2-7 and V is TRBV20-1, with 12 bases fitting TRBD2. The ends lost 6 bases at V and 2 bases at J; junction bases unmatched: 14. This CDR3 is built from 17 residues. CDR1 and CDR2 (germline): DFQATT, SNEGSKA (reference sequence). The chain's CDR3 is CSASPAGTSGLPYEQYF. DNA for the CDR3: TGCAGTGCCAGCCCGGCCGGGACTAGCGGGCTTCCCTACGAGCAGTACTTC.

This chain links TRBV5-1 with TRBJ2-1; D ambiguous. This CDR3 has 13 residues. Trimming stripped 6 bases from V and 8 bases from J, with 15 bases between. Germline V gene data show CDR1 as SGHRS and CDR2 as YFSETQ. CDR3 coding DNA: TGCGCCAGCACCGATAGGAGCGCAGATGAGCAGTTCTTC. Translating gives CASTDRSADEQFF.

This clonotype turned up a few times. The chain combines TRBV6-1 with TRBJ1-6; D is perhaps TRBD1 (5 bases). The CDR3 totals 18 residues. CDR1 and CDR2 from the germline V gene are MNHNS and SASEGT. Trimming shortened V by 6 bases and J by 1 base, and 19 bases separated the two germline ends. CDR3 coding DNA: TGTGCCAGCAGCCTGGCCGGTGGGGGGGAGTCCTATAATTCACCCCTCCACTTT. It codes for CASSLAGGGESYNSPLHF.

This clonotype was recorded many times. V and J are TRBV25-1 and TRBJ2-7; TRBD2 might be the D (6 bases). V dropped 8 bases and J dropped 6 bases, with 14 bases sitting between them. The CDR3 sequence is 12 residues long. Per germline, CDR1 MGHDK and CDR2 SYGVNS. The CDR3 loop reads CASSGGGSEQYF. DNA for the CDR3: TGTGCCAGCTCCGGGGGAGGCTCCGAGCAGTACTTC.

This clonotype was recorded at least ten times. Mismatch with germline at one junction end may stem from a read error. The rearrangement joins TRBV2 to TRBJ1-2, with TRBD1 matching over 9 bases. The CDR3 is 13 residues long. Germline V gene sequence: CDR1 SNHLY, CDR2 FYNNEI. The CDR3 here is CASSETRGQGTPF. The CDR3 region has the DNA TGTGCCAGCAGTGAAACCCGCGGACAGGGGACCCCCTTC.

The sample holds many counts of this clonotype. This chain joins TRBV10-3 and TRBJ1-4, with D unclear. Trimming removed 3 bases at V and 7 bases at J, with 15 bases between. Germline CDR1 and CDR2: ENHRY and SYGVKD. The CDR3 covers 15 residues. In DNA, the CDR3 is TGTGCCATCAGTGACCCGATGGCGCCCAGTGAAAAACTGTTTTTT. It yields the protein CAISDPMAPSEKLFF.

The sample holds many counts of this clonotype. The rearrangement links TRBV28 to TRBJ2-3; D not resolved. The V and J ends lost 5 bases and 8 bases respectively, with 20 bases between them. The CDR3 totals 15 residues. Germline V gene data show CDR1 as MDHEN and CDR2 as SYDVKM. DNA of the CDR3: TGTGCCAGCAGTCCCCTGGGATCAGGAGTGGTTACGCAGTATTTT. Translation: CASSPLGSGVVTQYF. Full variable domain (missing parts from reference TRBV28 and TRBJ2-3): DVKVTQSSRYLVKRTGEKVFLECVQDMDHENMFWYRQDPGLGLRLIYFSYDVKMKEKGDIPEGYSVSREKKERFSLILESASTNQTSMYLCASSPLGSGVVTQYFGPGTRLTVL.